This record covers a single T cell receptor (beta chain). The sample originates from a study of control samples from healthy donors and cancer patients. This CDR3 spans 20 amino acids. Trimming took 4 bases from V and 0 from J, leaving 24 bases between them. Looked up from germline, CDR1 is KGHDR and CDR2 is SFDVKD. The assay was immunoSEQ multiplex PCR, and TCRdb's table has in-frame clones only and misses some. The table includes about 120,000 clones, 87% detected once. The sequencing sample was made of blood. The genes are TRBV24-1 and TRBJ1-3; D is possibly TRBD1 (6 bases). This clonotype originated in a man in his sixties in good health. The CDR3 region has the DNA TGTGCCACCAGTGAAACCCCTGGTAGGGACAACCCCCGCTCTGGAAACACCATATATTTT. It translates to CATSETPGRDNPRSGNTIYF.